What follows are 17 T cell receptor beta chains derived from one specimen sequenced in a study of T cells in Graves' hyperthyroidism and ophthalmopathy. Amplified regions were TCR beta CDR3 sequences from RNA transcripts. Using the HTBI primer set, a first-round RT-PCR was run on the TCR CDR3. TCRdb processed the multiplex PCR reads anew with MiXCR; each CDR3 protein has one entry. The sample comprises 800,000 or so distinct CDR3 sequences, around 39% of which are singletons, and about 8.9% rests with the top ten. Sequenced material: blood. The receptors were gathered from a young man with Graves' hyperthyroidism.

This clonotype was observed a handful of times. The chain joins TRBV5-1 to TRBJ2-6; D may correspond to TRBD1 or TRBD2 (5 bases each). The germline V gene has CDR1 SGHRS and CDR2 YFSETQ. This CDR3 has 17 residues. Trimming left V 4 bases short and J 0 bases short, with 14 bases between. Here the CDR3 reads CASSPSGANSGANVLTF. CDR3 DNA sequence: TGCGCCAGCAGCCCTTCCGGGGCAAACTCTGGGGCCAACGTCCTGACTTTC.

The chain has TRBV7-9 and TRBJ2-7; 7 bases line up with TRBD1. The V segment lost 6 bases and the J segment 4 bases; nucleotides outside the gene matches: 9. Germline CDR1 reads SEHNR; CDR2 reads FQNEAQ (reference sequence). The CDR3 spans 14 residues. The CDR3 nucleotides are TGTGCCAGCAGTGAAACAGGGGATCGGTACGAGCAGTACTTC. Its protein product is CASSETGDRYEQYF.

This clonotype was recorded a few times. The rearrangement uses TRBV5-6 and TRBJ2-7, with a tentative D call TRBD1 (6 bases). CDR3 length equals 14 residues. V was pared by 4 bases and J by 2 bases, with 13 bases between. Germline V lookup: CDR1 SGHDT, CDR2 YYEEEE. The CDR3 coding sequence is TGTGCCAGCAGCACCGGGCACAGGGCCTACGAGCAGTACTTC. Translation: CASSTGHRAYEQYF.

This clonotype was recorded once. V and J are TRBV29-1 and TRBJ2-5; 9 bases are shared with TRBD1. Trimming removed 6 bases from V and 4 bases from J; junction bases left unmatched: 9. The CDR3 has 14 amino acids. Germline assignment: CDR1 SQVTM and CDR2 ANQGSEA. The CDR3 sequence is CSVTNRGQGETQYF. DNA of the CDR3: TGCAGCGTGACAAACAGGGGGCAGGGAGAGACCCAGTACTTC.

This clonotype was found a few times. V is TRBV6-5 and J is TRBJ1-1, with TRBD1 as a possible D gene (6 bases). Germline loops: CDR1 MNHEY, CDR2 SVGAGI. With 4 bases removed from V and 1 base from J, the gap between germline ends came to 16 bases. This CDR3 contains 16 residues. CDR3 amino acids: CASSWNYRASNTEAFF. The CDR3 DNA sequence: TGTGCCAGCAGTTGGAACTACAGGGCGTCGAACACTGAAGCTTTCTTT.

This sequence joins TRBV4-1 and TRBJ2-7; 10 nucleotides agree with TRBD1. J was trimmed by 4 bases and V by 4 bases; bases with no gene match: 4. The length of the CDR3 is 14 residues. The germline gives CDR1 MGHRA, CDR2 YSYEKL. CDR3 DNA: TGCGCCAGCAGCCGGGGGACAGGGGATTACGAGCAGTACTTC. It encodes CASSRGTGDYEQYF.

This clonotype appeared a few times. At one boundary the junction diverges from the germline segment, which might be a read error. The rearrangement links TRBV5-4 to TRBJ1-6; 7 nucleotides agree with TRBD1. This CDR3 contains 15 residues. Germline V gene data show CDR1 as SGHNT and CDR2 as YYREEE (reference sequence). This CDR3 is CANSPRGAGGSPLHF. The CDR3 nucleotides read TGTGCCAACAGCCCACGGGGGGCAGGGGGTTCACCCCTCCACTTT.

This clonotype was observed at least ten times. V and J are TRBV10-3 and TRBJ1-4; TRBD1 is a possible D gene (5 bases). Germline CDR1 is ENHRY and CDR2 is SYGVKD. CDR3 length equals 13 residues. Trimming removed 3 bases at V and 8 bases at J, with 10 bases between. CDR3 in amino acids: CAISDVGREKLFF. As DNA, the CDR3 is TGTGCCATCAGTGATGTGGGACGGGAAAAACTGTTTTTT.

This clonotype was counted once. A read error may explain this, as a much larger clone is one base away. The chain employs TRBV15 and TRBJ2-5; 8 bases agree with TRBD1. The CDR3 length is 16 residues. CDR1 LNHNV and CDR2 YYDKDF come from the germline V gene (reference sequence). CDR3 in DNA: TGTGCCACCAGCGGGGGACAGGCCTTGTACCAAGAGACCCAGTGCTTC. It codes for CATSGGQALYQETQCF.

This clonotype was counted at least ten times. The chain uses TRBV19 and TRBJ1-1, with 7 bases lining up with TRBD1. The CDR3 sequence is 14 residues long. V was clipped by 7 bases and J by 6 bases; unmatched bases: 11. CDR1 is LNHDA, CDR2 SQIVND, per germline (reference sequence). CDR3 loop: CASTRQGEVAEAFF. The CDR3 coding sequence is TGTGCCAGTACCCGACAGGGAGAGGTCGCTGAAGCTTTCTTT.

This clonotype was picked up a small number of times. The CDR3 coding sequence is TGTGCCAGCAGCTTAGAGGAGGGGGATCAGCCCCAGCATTTT. This codes for CASSLEEGDQPQHF. This chain uses TRBV7-9 with TRBJ1-5; D perhaps matches TRBD1 (6 bases). Germline CDR1 is SEHNR and CDR2 is FQNEAQ (reference sequence). The CDR3 is 14 amino acids. Between the trimmed V and J ends, which lost 1 base and 5 bases, there was a span of 9 bases.

The rearrangement links TRBV12-3 or TRBV12-4 to TRBJ1-5; D might be TRBD1 (6 bases). V lost 5 bases and J 6 bases, leaving 14 bases between the germline ends. The CDR3 runs 14 residues. The CDR3 sequence: CASSDRQAGQPQHF. For the CDR3, the DNA is TGTGCCAGCAGTGATCGACAGGCCGGTCAGCCCCAGCATTTT.

This clonotype was seen more than once but under ten times. The chain is built from TRBV7-2 and TRBJ2-5; no reliable D call. The V end lost 1 base, the J end lost 0 bases, and 6 bases lay between the germline ends. The CDR3 totals 14 residues. Germline loops: CDR1 SGHTA, CDR2 FQGNSA. Here the CDR3 reads CASSLDRNQETQYF. CDR3 nucleotides: TGTGCCAGCAGCTTAGACAGAAACCAAGAGACCCAGTACTTC. The full variable domain, with the rest looked up from reference TRBV7-2 and TRBJ2-5, is GAGVSQSPSNKVTEKGKDVELRCDPISGHTALYWYRQSLGQGLEFLIYFQGNSAPDKSGLPSDRFSAERTGGSVSTLTIQRTQQEDSAVYLCASSLDRNQETQYFGPGTRLLVL.

A remark on this clonotype: At one boundary the junction diverges from the germline segment, which might be a read error. The chain uses TRBV7-9 and TRBJ2-2; 7 bases match TRBD1. Germline-derived CDR1 and CDR2 are SEHNR and FQNEAQ (reference sequence). This CDR3 comprises 13 residues. In nucleotides, the CDR3 is TGTGCCAGCAGCAAAGGGGGCATCGGGGAACTGTTTTTT. It translates to CASSKGGIGELFF.

The V gene is TRBV7-9, the J gene TRBJ2-7; D gene uncertain. The CDR3 spans 12 residues. Trimming removed 5 bases at V and 7 bases at J, with 12 bases between. Germline lookup yields CDR1 SEHNR and CDR2 FQNEAQ (reference sequence). The CDR3 spells CASSQTATEQYF. CDR3 coding DNA: TGTGCCAGCAGCCAGACGGCTACGGAGCAGTACTTC.

The V gene is TRBV29-1, the J gene TRBJ1-5; tentatively, D is TRBD1 (6 bases). From germline, CDR1 is SQVTM and CDR2 ANQGSEA. This CDR3 has 13 amino acids. The ends were cut back, 8 bases at V and 5 bases at J, with 16 bases in the middle. The CDR3 here is CSLESGADQPQHF. The CDR3, as DNA: TGCAGCTTAGAATCAGGGGCTGATCAGCCCCAGCATTTT.

This clonotype was observed a handful of times. The chain is built from TRBV2 and TRBJ2-7; 11 bases line up with TRBD2. Germline assignment: CDR1 SNHLY and CDR2 FYNNEI. This CDR3 region has 14 residues. J lost 1 base, V lost 8 bases, and 4 bases had no gene match. CDR3 sequence: CASGGLADSYEQYF. DNA of the CDR3: TGTGCCAGCGGGGGACTAGCGGATTCCTACGAGCAGTACTTC.